The 18 T cell receptor beta chains below come from one sample, sequenced in a study of glioma-infiltrating T cells after dendritic cell vaccination. Profiling relied on immunoSEQ multiplex PCR, and the TCRdb table lists in-frame clones only, not all of them. The sample yields around 78,000 clones, about nine tenths seen once. Time point indicated: after dendritic cell vaccination, including at tumor progression/relapse. This specimen was blood, taken after dendritic cell vaccination. These receptors came from a human donor with glioblastoma.

The rearrangement links TRBV2 to TRBJ2-1, with D possibly matching TRBD2 (5 bases). Trimming left V 7 bases short and J 9 bases short, with 13 bases between. In germline, CDR1 is SNHLY, CDR2 FYNNEI. CDR3 length: 12 amino acids. The CDR3: CASTEGWGEQFF. CDR3 DNA: TGTGCCAGCACCGAGGGCTGGGGTGAGCAGTTCTTC.

This clone was detected a few times. This chain uses TRBV6-4 with TRBJ1-2; maybe TRBD1 (6 bases). The V and J ends lost 6 bases and 8 bases respectively, with 13 bases between them. This CDR3 contains 12 residues. Germline loops: CDR1 MRHNA, CDR2 SNTAGT. In DNA form, the CDR3 reads TGTGCCAGCAGCTCCGGACAGTACGGCTACACCTTC. Encoded protein: CASSSGQYGYTF.

This chain joins TRBV7-3 and TRBJ1-6; D is unresolved. The CDR3 consists of 15 residues. Trimming shortened V by 5 bases and J by 7 bases, and 15 bases separated the two germline ends. The germline gives CDR1 SGHTA, CDR2 FQGTGA. The CDR3: CASSQSPGGNSPLHF. In DNA form, the CDR3 reads TGTGCCAGCAGCCAGTCACCGGGAGGCAATTCACCCCTCCACTTT.

This chain connects TRBV5-1 to TRBJ2-7; 7 bases are shared with TRBD2. The V gene's germline CDR1 is SGHRS and CDR2 YFSETQ. J lost 5 bases, V lost 0 bases, and 2 bases had no gene match. The CDR3 contains 13 residues. The CDR3 protein is CASSLGLANEQYF. The CDR3 coding sequence is TGCGCCAGCAGCTTGGGACTAGCCAACGAGCAGTACTTC.

The chain couples TRBV2 to TRBJ1-5; TRBD1 is a possible D gene (5 bases). From germline, CDR1 is SNHLY and CDR2 FYNNEI. Trimming removed 4 bases from V and 6 bases from J, with 13 bases in between. The CDR3 totals 14 residues. The CDR3 here is CASSGGREGQPQHF. DNA for the CDR3: TGTGCCAGCAGTGGGGGACGGGAGGGTCAGCCCCAGCATTTT.

This chain links TRBV19 with TRBJ1-1; unclear D gene. The germline V gene encodes CDR1 LNHDA and CDR2 SQIVND (reference sequence). The CDR3 consists of 14 residues. Trimming stripped 7 bases from V and 1 base from J, with 13 bases between. CDR3 in DNA: TGTGCCAGTAATCCGACGGGGAGGAACACTGAAGCTTTCTTT. Its protein product is CASNPTGRNTEAFF.

This chain joins TRBV5-1 and TRBJ2-1, with D uncertain. This CDR3 has 14 amino acids. The V gene's germline CDR1 is SGHRS and CDR2 YFSETQ. Trimming took off 0 bases at V and 8 bases at J, with 12 bases between the two ends. Written as DNA, the CDR3 is TGCGCCAGCAGCTTGGACAGTCCCTCCGATGAGCAGTTCTTC. This gives the protein CASSLDSPSDEQFF.

The chain links TRBV15 to TRBJ1-1, with D hard to call. Germline values: CDR1 LNHNV, CDR2 YYDKDF (reference sequence). The CDR3 sequence is 15 residues long. V was shortened by 1 base and J by 4 bases, with 13 bases between the two germline ends. The CDR3 region is CATSRVEQELTEAFF. CDR3 coding DNA: TGTGCCACCAGCAGAGTTGAGCAGGAACTCACTGAAGCTTTCTTT. The entire variable domain, with the rest obtained from reference TRBV15 and TRBJ1-1, is as follows: DAMVIQNPRYQVTQFGKPVTLSCSQTLNHNVMYWYQQKSSQAPKLLFHYYDKDFNNEADTPDNFQSRRPNTSFCFLDIRSPGLGDTAMYLCATSRVEQELTEAFFGQGTRLTVV.

The rearrangement links TRBV12-5 to TRBJ2-1; 8 bases agree with TRBD1. Germline-derived CDR1 and CDR2 are LGHNT and FRNRAP. The CDR3 has 12 amino acids. J gave up 9 bases and V 6 bases, and 4 bases lay outside the gene matches. Here the CDR3 DNA reads TGTGCTAGTGGCCTCGGACAGGGTGAGCAGTTCTTC. Its translation is CASGLGQGEQFF.

The chain carries TRBV2 and TRBJ2-4; D possibly corresponds to TRBD1 (5 bases). Per the germline V gene, CDR1 is SNHLY and CDR2 is FYNNEI. The CDR3 totals 12 residues. The CDR3 sequence: CGGGVSGNIQYF. Written as DNA, the CDR3 is TGTGGGGGCGGAGTGTCCGGAAACATTCAGTACTTC.

The chain combines TRBV5-6 with TRBJ1-5; 9 bases agree with TRBD1. This CDR3 is 15 amino acids long. V lost 0 bases to trimming and J lost 4 bases; unmatched junction nucleotides: 2. Germline V lookup: CDR1 SGHDT, CDR2 YYEEEE. The CDR3 region has the DNA TGTGCCAGCAGCTTGGCCGGGACAGGGAATCAGCCCCAGCATTTT. This codes for CASSLAGTGNQPQHF.

The CDR3 spells CASSPGNTIYF. The CDR3 bases are TGTGCCAGCAGCCCGGGAAACACCATATATTTT. The chain has TRBV7-2 and TRBJ1-3; D not certain. The V gene's germline CDR1 is SGHTA and CDR2 FQGNSA. The CDR3 is 11 amino acids. V lost 5 bases to trimming and J lost 4 bases, with 3 bases between them.

This sequence joins TRBV5-1 and TRBJ1-2; D perhaps matches TRBD1 (6 bases). The CDR3 is 15 amino acids. Germline CDR1 SGHRS, CDR2 YFSETQ. V gave up 0 bases and J gave up 4 bases, with 13 bases separating them. CDR3 in DNA: TGCGCCAGCAGCTTGGGACAGGTAGTCCTCTATGGCTACACCTTC. This translates into CASSLGQVVLYGYTF.

The chain is built from TRBV4-1 and TRBJ2-4; 9 positions agree with TRBD2. Trimming at V came to 1 base and at J to 1 base, leaving 5 bases not matched to a gene. Germline CDR1 MGHRA, CDR2 YSYEKL. This CDR3 is built from 17 residues. This CDR3 reads CASSQGNAGGAKNIQYF. The CDR3, as DNA: TGCGCCAGCAGCCAAGGAAACGCGGGAGGGGCCAAAAACATTCAGTACTTC.

This chain links TRBV6-5 with TRBJ2-7; 11 nucleotides line up with TRBD2. Per the germline V gene, CDR1 is MNHEY and CDR2 is SVGAGI. The junction had 3 bases not matched to a gene; V was cut back by 3 bases and J by 2 bases. This CDR3 has 15 amino acids. CDR3 bases: TGTGCCAGCAGTTATGGGACTAGCGGAACCTACGAGCAGTACTTC. It encodes CASSYGTSGTYEQYF.

V and J are TRBV9 and TRBJ1-4; 10 bases fit TRBD1. V lost 3 bases to trimming and J lost 4 bases; unmatched junction nucleotides: 6. This CDR3 region has 16 residues. CDR1 and CDR2 from the germline V gene are SGDLS and YYNGEE. In nucleotides, the CDR3 is TGTGCCAGCAGCGCCGGACAGGGGGTCGGTAATGAAAAACTGTTTTTT. It is translated as CASSAGQGVGNEKLFF.

The chain joins TRBV2 to TRBJ1-1; TRBD1 might be the D (5 bases). Trimming shortened V by 7 bases and J by 10 bases, and 16 bases separated the two germline ends. The CDR3 runs 12 residues. Germline V CDR1 and CDR2: SNHLY, FYNNEI. CDR3 sequence: CASTETGHGAFF. The DNA of the CDR3 is TGTGCCAGCACCGAAACAGGTCATGGAGCTTTCTTT.

The chain recombines TRBV2 with TRBJ2-3, with a tentative D call TRBD1 (6 bases). V lost 3 bases and J lost 4, with 8 bases in between. Germline CDR1 is SNHLY and CDR2 is FYNNEI. The CDR3 is made up of 13 amino acids. The CDR3 loop reads CASSDGGPDTQYF. In DNA form, the CDR3 reads TGTGCCAGCAGTGATGGGGGCCCAGATACGCAGTATTTT.